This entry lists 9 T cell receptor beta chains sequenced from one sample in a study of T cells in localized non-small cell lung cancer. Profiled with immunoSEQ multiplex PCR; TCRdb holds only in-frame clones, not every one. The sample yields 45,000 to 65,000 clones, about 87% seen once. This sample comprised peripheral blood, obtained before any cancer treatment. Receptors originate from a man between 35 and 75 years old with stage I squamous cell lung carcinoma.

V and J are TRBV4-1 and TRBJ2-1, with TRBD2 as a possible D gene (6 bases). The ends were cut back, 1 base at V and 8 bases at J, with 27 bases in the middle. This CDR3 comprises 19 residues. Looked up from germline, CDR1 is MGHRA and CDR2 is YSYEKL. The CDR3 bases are TGCGCCAGCAGCCAAGGTCCCCTGGCCCGCCAGCGGGTCAGGGATGAGCAGTTCTTC. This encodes CASSQGPLARQRVRDEQFF.

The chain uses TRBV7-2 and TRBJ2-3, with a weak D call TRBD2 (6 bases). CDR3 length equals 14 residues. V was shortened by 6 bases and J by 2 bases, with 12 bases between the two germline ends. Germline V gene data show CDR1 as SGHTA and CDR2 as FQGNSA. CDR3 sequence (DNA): TGTGCCAGCAGACTGGGGGGATACACAGATACGCAGTATTTT. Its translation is CASRLGGYTDTQYF. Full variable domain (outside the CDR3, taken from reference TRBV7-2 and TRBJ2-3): GAGVSQSPSNKVTEKGKDVELRCDPISGHTALYWYRQSLGQGLEFLIYFQGNSAPDKSGLPSDRFSAERTGGSVSTLTIQRTQQEDSAVYLCASRLGGYTDTQYFGPGTRLTVL.

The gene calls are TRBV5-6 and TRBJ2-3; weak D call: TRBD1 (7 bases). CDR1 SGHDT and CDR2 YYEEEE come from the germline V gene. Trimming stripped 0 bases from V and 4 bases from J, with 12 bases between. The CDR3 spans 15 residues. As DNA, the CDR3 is TGTGCCAGCAGCTTGGACTCAGGGGGGTCAGATACGCAGTATTTT. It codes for CASSLDSGGSDTQYF.

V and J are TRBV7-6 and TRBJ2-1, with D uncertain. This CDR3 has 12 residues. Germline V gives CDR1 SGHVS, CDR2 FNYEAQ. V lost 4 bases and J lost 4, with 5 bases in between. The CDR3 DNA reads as TGTGCCAGCAGCTACGGTTACAATGAGCAGTTCTTC. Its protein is CASSYGYNEQFF.

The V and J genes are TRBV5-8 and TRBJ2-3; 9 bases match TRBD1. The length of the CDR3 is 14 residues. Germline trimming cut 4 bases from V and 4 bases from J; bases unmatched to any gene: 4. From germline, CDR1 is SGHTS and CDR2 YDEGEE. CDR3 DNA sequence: TGTGCCAGCAGCCCCGGGACAGGGCCAGATACGCAGTATTTT. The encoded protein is CASSPGTGPDTQYF.

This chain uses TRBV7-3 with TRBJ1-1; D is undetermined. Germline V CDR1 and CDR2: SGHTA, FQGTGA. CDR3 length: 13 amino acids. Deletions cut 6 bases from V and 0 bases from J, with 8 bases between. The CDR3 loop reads CASSSQVNTEAFF. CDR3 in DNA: TGTGCCAGCAGTTCGCAGGTGAACACTGAAGCTTTCTTT.

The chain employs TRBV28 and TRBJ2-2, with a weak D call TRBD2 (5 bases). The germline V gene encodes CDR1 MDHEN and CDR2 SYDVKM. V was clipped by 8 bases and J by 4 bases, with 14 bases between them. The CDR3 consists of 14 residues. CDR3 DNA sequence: TGTGCCAGCGACCGAGGGAGCTCCACCGGGGAGCTGTTTTTT. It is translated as CASDRGSSTGELFF.

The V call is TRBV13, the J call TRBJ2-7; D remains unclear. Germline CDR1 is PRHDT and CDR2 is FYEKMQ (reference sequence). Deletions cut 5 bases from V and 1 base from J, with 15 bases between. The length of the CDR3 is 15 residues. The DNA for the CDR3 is TGTGCCAGCAGCCCCCGCCCGGTCGGGTCCTACGAGCAGTACTTC. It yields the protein CASSPRPVGSYEQYF.

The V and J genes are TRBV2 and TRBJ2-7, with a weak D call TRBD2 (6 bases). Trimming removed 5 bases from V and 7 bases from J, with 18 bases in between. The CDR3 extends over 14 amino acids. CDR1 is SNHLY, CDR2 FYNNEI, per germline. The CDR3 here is CASSTPGGGEEQYF. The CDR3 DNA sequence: TGTGCCAGCAGTACCCCGGGTGGCGGGGAAGAGCAGTACTTC. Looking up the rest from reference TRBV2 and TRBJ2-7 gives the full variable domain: EPEVTQTPSHQVTQMGQEVILRCVPISNHLYFYWYRQILGQKVEFLVSFYNNEISEKSEIFDDQFSVERPDGSNFTLKIRSTKLEDSAMYFCASSTPGGGEEQYFGPGTRLTVT.